The 19 T cell receptor beta chains given below trace back to one sample, sequenced in a study of cytotoxic CD8 clonotypes in ibrutinib-treated CLL. This table comes from immunoSEQ multiplex PCR, and its TCRdb copy is limited to in-frame clones, with some not included. Among roughly 220,000 clones, approximately 79% were seen once, and the ten largest hold roughly an eighth. Material: PBMCs, obtained after 12 months of ibrutinib treatment. The origin of the receptors is a human donor with chronic lymphocytic leukemia.

This chain connects TRBV6-5 to TRBJ1-1; D not resolved. Trimming cost V 4 bases and J 1 base, with 7 bases left between them. There are 13 residues in the CDR3. The germline gives CDR1 MNHEY, CDR2 SVGAGI. CDR3 bases: TGTGCCAGCAGTTCACAGCGGAACACTGAAGCTTTCTTT. The encoded protein is CASSSQRNTEAFF.

CDR3 protein: CASSLGEGTEQFF. As DNA, the CDR3 is TGCGCCAGCAGCTTGGGGGAGGGCACTGAGCAGTTCTTC. This chain links TRBV5-1 with TRBJ2-1; 7 bases map to TRBD2. Looked up from germline, CDR1 is SGHRS and CDR2 is YFSETQ. The ends lost 0 bases at V and 9 bases at J; junction bases unmatched: 3. The CDR3 has 13 residues.

The rearrangement uses TRBV5-4 and TRBJ2-1, with TRBD1 identical over 7 bases. V trimming: 4 bases; J trimming: 0 bases; junction bases outside the gene matches: 4. This CDR3 has 15 amino acids. The germline V gene has CDR1 SGHNT and CDR2 YYREEE (reference sequence). CDR3 amino acids: CASSRYRGSYNEQFF. The CDR3 nucleotides are TGTGCCAGCAGCCGGTACAGGGGCTCCTACAATGAGCAGTTCTTC.

The genes are TRBV18 and TRBJ2-3; D may match TRBD1 or TRBD2 (5 bases each). The germline V gene encodes CDR1 KGHSH and CDR2 LQKENI. The CDR3 is 16 amino acids. V gave up 4 bases and J gave up 3 bases, with 17 bases separating them. The CDR3 sequence: CASSLLAVGVTDTQYF. DNA for the CDR3: TGTGCCAGCTCACTACTGGCTGTGGGGGTTACAGATACGCAGTATTTT.

The CDR3 DNA reads TGTGCCAGCAGCTTATCGGCAGGAAGGGACTATGGCTACACCTTC. It codes for CASSLSAGRDYGYTF. The chain employs TRBV7-6 and TRBJ1-2; no clear D gene. The CDR3 is made up of 15 amino acids. CDR1 is SGHVS, CDR2 FNYEAQ, per germline. V gave up 2 bases and J gave up 3 bases, with 13 bases separating them.

V is TRBV27 and J is TRBJ2-2; 10 positions agree with TRBD2. V shed 5 bases and J 3 bases; nucleotides not matched to a gene: 9. Germline-derived CDR1 and CDR2 are MNHEY and SMNVEV (reference sequence). The CDR3 consists of 17 residues. The CDR3 reads CASSPTLAGVDTGELFF. The CDR3 bases are TGTGCCAGCAGTCCAACCCTAGCGGGAGTAGACACCGGGGAGCTGTTTTTT.

This chain links TRBV14 with TRBJ2-1; no clear D gene. Germline CDR1 and CDR2: SGHDN and FVKESK. This CDR3 spans 17 amino acids. V lost 4 bases and J 0 bases, leaving 16 bases between the germline ends. The CDR3 is CASSPSQDLNSYNEQFF. The CDR3 nucleotides are TGTGCCAGCAGCCCTTCCCAGGACCTCAACTCCTACAATGAGCAGTTCTTC.

V is TRBV5-4 and J is TRBJ1-2; TRBD1 is a possible D gene (6 bases). The germline CDR1 and CDR2 sequences are SGHNT and YYREEE (reference sequence). This CDR3 contains 15 residues. V was clipped by 5 bases and J by 4 bases, with 18 bases between them. The CDR3 DNA is TGTGCCAGCAGAAAGAGGACGGGGGCCCTCTATGGCTACACCTTC. Translated, it gives CASRKRTGALYGYTF.

The chain joins TRBV5-6 to TRBJ1-5; no clear D. The germline V and J ends were trimmed by 2 bases and 5 bases, with 11 bases remaining between them. This CDR3 has 14 residues. Germline loops: CDR1 SGHDT, CDR2 YYEEEE. For the CDR3, the DNA is TGTGCCAGCAGCTTAGCCACCTCGCATCAGCCCCAGCATTTT. It yields the protein CASSLATSHQPQHF.

The chain employs TRBV2 and TRBJ1-3, with D unclear. The V and J ends lost 1 base and 2 bases respectively, with 6 bases between them. This CDR3 has 14 amino acids. CDR1 and CDR2 (germline): SNHLY, FYNNEI. The CDR3 nucleotides are TGTGCCAGCAGTGAAGGGTACGCTGGAAACACCATATATTTT. Protein sequence: CASSEGYAGNTIYF.

The rearrangement uses TRBV5-5 and TRBJ1-6; 11 nucleotides align to TRBD1. From germline, CDR1 is SGHKS and CDR2 YYEKEE (reference sequence). J lost 7 bases, V lost 2 bases, and 5 bases had no gene match. The CDR3 extends over 16 amino acids. The CDR3 reads CASSFFGTGGNSPLHF. CDR3 sequence (DNA): TGTGCCAGCAGCTTCTTCGGGACAGGGGGGAATTCACCCCTCCACTTT.

This clone was seen a handful of times. This chain uses TRBV4-1 with TRBJ1-1; D may be TRBD1 (5 bases). The CDR3 loop spans 15 amino acids. Germline V gene data show CDR1 as MGHRA and CDR2 as YSYEKL. The ends were cut back, 0 bases at V and 3 bases at J, with 11 bases in the middle. The CDR3 sequence: CASSQDEGADTEAFF. The CDR3 DNA follows: TGCGCCAGCAGCCAAGATGAAGGGGCGGACACTGAAGCTTTCTTT.

This chain links TRBV6-5 with TRBJ1-1; D is unclear. Germline loops: CDR1 MNHEY, CDR2 SVGAGI. V lost 6 bases and J 5 bases, leaving 13 bases between the germline ends. The CDR3 is 13 residues long. The CDR3 loop reads CASSRVMETEAFF. For the CDR3, the DNA is TGTGCCAGCAGCCGGGTGATGGAGACTGAAGCTTTCTTT.

The V gene is TRBV6-5, the J gene TRBJ1-1; 8 nucleotides line up with TRBD1. In germline, CDR1 is MNHEY, CDR2 SVGAGI. The CDR3 has 13 residues. After removal of 6 bases from V and 5 bases from J, the junction contained 5 bases not matched to a gene. CDR3 nucleotides: TGTGCCAGCAGAGAGGACAGGGCAACTGAAGCTTTCTTT. Amino acid sequence: CASREDRATEAFF.

This clone has only a few counts. This rearrangement joins TRBV15 to TRBJ1-4; no reliable D call. The V end was cut by 3 bases, the J end by 4 bases, with 6 bases between. The CDR3 has 13 amino acids. CDR1 and CDR2 from the germline V gene are LNHNV and YYDKDF (reference sequence). The CDR3 spells CATSRGLNEKLFF. The CDR3 DNA is TGTGCCACCAGCAGGGGTCTTAATGAAAAACTGTTTTTT.

This clone was detected a few times. V gene TRBV2 combines with J gene TRBJ1-4; 8 positions agree with TRBD1. The CDR3 has 13 residues. Per germline, CDR1 SNHLY and CDR2 FYNNEI. V shed 10 bases and J 8 bases; nucleotides not matched to a gene: 9. The CDR3 is CATRGQGAEKLFF. CDR3 nucleotides: TGTGCCACCAGAGGGCAGGGGGCCGAAAAACTGTTTTTT.

This sequence joins TRBV2 and TRBJ1-6; D gene ambiguous. There are 12 residues in the CDR3. With 5 bases removed from V and 8 bases from J, the gap between germline ends came to 7 bases. Germline lookup yields CDR1 SNHLY and CDR2 FYNNEI. The CDR3 reads CASSSTYSPLHF. The DNA for the CDR3 is TGTGCCAGCAGTTCGACTTATTCACCCCTCCACTTT.

The V call is TRBV27, the J call TRBJ1-2; the D gene is possibly TRBD1 (5 bases). CDR1 is MNHEY and CDR2 is SMNVEV in the germline V gene (reference sequence). Trimming removed 6 bases from V and 8 bases from J, with 22 bases in between. The CDR3 is 15 amino acids. In DNA form, the CDR3 reads TGTGCCAGCAGCTATAGCTTGGGTCACCGGGGCGGCTACACCTTC. Protein: CASSYSLGHRGGYTF.

The chain uses TRBV27 and TRBJ2-3; D possibly uses TRBD1 or TRBD2 (5 bases each). The CDR3 sequence is 15 residues long. Trimming left V 5 bases short and J 2 bases short, with 14 bases between. Germline CDR1 reads MNHEY; CDR2 reads SMNVEV (reference sequence). CDR3 sequence (DNA): TGTGCCAGCAGTGTGGGGACCACGACCACAGATACGCAGTATTTT. Protein sequence: CASSVGTTTTDTQYF.